The 32 T cell receptor beta chains below all came from one sample that was sequenced in a study of T-cell reconstitution after alpha-beta-depleted transplantation in children. A TCRbeta library incorporating unique molecular identifiers was prepared. Via MiXCR, TCRdb re-called the PCR reads, giving one row per CDR3 protein. The sample holds some 80,000 distinct CDR3 sequences; over 15% are singletons and the top ten take 40% to 65%. This material consisted of PBMCs, mostly from graft donor cells, taken 360 days after TCRalphabeta/CD19-depleted stem cell transplant. The receptors were gathered from a male patient between 2 and 9 years old who had a stem cell transplant for acute lymphoblastic leukemia, so the T cells may come from the graft donor.

This clonotype was observed a few times. The CDR3 region is CASSQSLHLGRRVYEQYF. The CDR3 DNA reads as TGTGCCAGCAGCCAATCACTTCACTTAGGGAGGAGAGTTTACGAGCAGTACTTC. This rearrangement joins TRBV3-1 to TRBJ2-7; maybe TRBD2 (6 bases). CDR1 and CDR2 (germline): LGHDT, YNNKEL (reference sequence). V lost 2 bases and J lost 4, with 24 bases in between. This CDR3 is 18 amino acids long.

The rearrangement uses TRBV7-9 and TRBJ2-3; 9 nucleotides agree with TRBD1. Trimming at V came to 3 bases and at J to 5 bases, leaving 3 bases not matched to a gene. The CDR3 totals 14 residues. Germline V gives CDR1 SEHNR, CDR2 FQNEAQ (reference sequence). CDR3 DNA: TGTGCCAGCAGCTTGGACAGGGGCATAGATACGCAGTATTTT. Protein product: CASSLDRGIDTQYF.

The V gene is TRBV29-1, the J gene TRBJ2-1; 13 bases match TRBD2. The CDR3 is made up of 16 amino acids. V lost 5 bases and J lost 3; bases outside the gene matches: 7. Per germline, CDR1 SQVTM and CDR2 ANQGSEA. The CDR3 DNA sequence: TGCAGCGTTCTCACTAGCGGGAGGGGAGGCTACAATGAGCAGTTCTTC. Amino acids: CSVLTSGRGGYNEQFF.

In this sample, this clonotype turned up many times. The rearrangement joins TRBV5-1 to TRBJ2-1, with 10 bases matching TRBD2. The J segment lost 8 bases and the V segment lost 2 bases, leaving 7 bases of the junction unmatched. The CDR3 is 15 amino acids. Germline V gene data show CDR1 as SGHRS and CDR2 as YFSETQ. CDR3 region: CASSFGLAGVYEQFF. CDR3 sequence (DNA): TGCGCCAGCAGCTTCGGTCTAGCGGGAGTGTATGAGCAGTTCTTC.

The chain carries TRBV5-1 and TRBJ2-2, with a possible D match to TRBD2 (6 bases). The length of the CDR3 is 12 residues. Trimming removed 7 bases at V and 3 bases at J, with 7 bases between. Germline V CDR1 and CDR2: SGHRS, YFSETQ. DNA for the CDR3: TGCGCCAGCCGGGGGTACACCGGGGAGCTGTTTTTT. Protein sequence: CASRGYTGELFF. The full variable domain, in which reference TRBV5-1 and TRBJ2-2 provide the parts outside the CDR3, is KAGVTQTPRYLIKTRGQQVTLSCSPISGHRSVSWYQQTPGQGLQFLFEYFSETQRNKGNFPGRFSGRQFSNSRSEMNVSTLELGDSALYLCASRGYTGELFFGEGSRLTVL.

V is TRBV5-6 and J is TRBJ2-5, with D perhaps matching TRBD2 (6 bases). V dropped 3 bases and J dropped 2 bases, with 23 bases sitting between them. The CDR3 runs 18 residues. The germline V gene has CDR1 SGHDT and CDR2 YYEEEE. CDR3 in DNA: TGTGCCAGCAGCTCCGGAGGCCGGGAGTTGCCCCTTCAAGAGACCCAGTACTTC. Protein product: CASSSGGRELPLQETQYF.

This rearrangement joins TRBV13 to TRBJ2-7; TRBD2 matches 12 bases. The CDR3 runs 15 residues. Trimming took 6 bases from V and 4 from J; bases not matched to a gene: 7. Germline V gene lookup returns CDR1 PRHDT and CDR2 FYEKMQ (reference sequence). The CDR3 coding sequence is TGTGCCAGCAGACCACTAGCGGGAGGACCTTACGAGCAGTACTTC. Translating gives CASRPLAGGPYEQYF.

This clonotype was seen more than once but under ten times. The rearrangement uses TRBV4-1 and TRBJ2-6; weak D call: TRBD2 (6 bases). The CDR3 extends over 17 amino acids. The V gene's germline CDR1 is MGHRA and CDR2 YSYEKL. The V gene lost 0 bases and the J gene lost 0 bases, with 9 bases spanning the gap. The CDR3 region is CASSQDGGNSGANVLTF. The DNA for the CDR3 is TGCGCCAGCAGCCAAGATGGGGGGAACTCTGGGGCCAACGTCCTGACTTTC.

There are a few counts of this clonotype. Here the CDR3 reads CASTKESTGELFF. In DNA form, the CDR3 reads TGCGCCAGCACCAAGGAAAGCACCGGGGAGCTGTTTTTT. This sequence joins TRBV5-1 and TRBJ2-2; D is unclear. With 6 bases removed from V and 4 bases from J, the gap between germline ends came to 10 bases. The CDR3 sequence is 13 residues long. The germline CDR1 and CDR2 sequences are SGHRS and YFSETQ.

V is TRBV11-2 and J is TRBJ2-1; 7 positions agree with TRBD2. Germline V gene lookup returns CDR1 SGHAT and CDR2 FQNNGV. J was trimmed by 3 bases and V by 1 base; bases with no gene match: 15. The CDR3 length is 19 residues. CDR3 region: CASSLGPFRRREYYNEQFF. In nucleotides, the CDR3 is TGTGCCAGCAGCTTAGGCCCTTTTCGGAGGCGGGAGTACTACAATGAGCAGTTCTTC.

This clonotype was detected only a few times. V is TRBV6-1 and J is TRBJ2-7; D may correspond to TRBD1 or TRBD2 (5 bases each). The CDR3 loop spans 14 amino acids. V was trimmed by 6 bases and J by 7 bases, leaving 19 bases between them. Germline assignment: CDR1 MNHNS and CDR2 SASEGT. CDR3 sequence: CASRISGTLGEQYF. The CDR3 bases are TGTGCCAGCAGGATATCCGGGACCCTGGGGGAGCAGTACTTC.

There are a few counts of this clonotype. The V call is TRBV4-1, the J call TRBJ2-7; TRBD2 aligns across 10 bases. The CDR3 has 20 residues. V dropped 0 bases and J dropped 3; count of bases not matched to a gene: 17. CDR1 and CDR2 from the germline V gene are MGHRA and YSYEKL. CDR3 nucleotides: TGCGCCAGCAGCCAAGAGAAGCCTTTCGCTAGCGGGAGCAGGAACTACGAGCAGTACTTC. Translation: CASSQEKPFASGSRNYEQYF.

This chain joins TRBV4-1 and TRBJ2-2; D possibly corresponds to TRBD2 (5 bases). The CDR3 sequence is 18 residues long. V gave up 1 base and J gave up 1 base, with 16 bases separating them. From germline, CDR1 is MGHRA and CDR2 YSYEKL. This CDR3 is CASSQAGKDGWNTGELFF. CDR3 nucleotides: TGCGCCAGCAGCCAAGCCGGGAAGGATGGCTGGAACACCGGGGAGCTGTTTTTT.

This clonotype was found a few times. This CDR3 reads CASSYGTGTEQYF. The CDR3 DNA reads as TGTGCCAGCAGTTACGGGACAGGGACCGAGCAGTACTTC. This chain links TRBV6-5 with TRBJ2-7, with TRBD1 matching 9 bases. Trimming removed 2 bases from V and 6 bases from J; junction bases left unmatched: 2. CDR1 and CDR2 (germline): MNHEY, SVGAGI. The CDR3 covers 13 residues.

This clonotype was observed a handful of times. CDR3 DNA: TGTGCCAGTAGGAAAGAGCGGGTAGCAGATACGCAGTATTTT. This sequence encodes CASRKERVADTQYF. The chain couples TRBV12-3 or TRBV12-4 to TRBJ2-3; D possibly corresponds to TRBD2 (6 bases). The CDR3 loop spans 14 amino acids. Between the trimmed V and J ends, which lost 9 bases and 4 bases, there was a span of 17 bases.

This clonotype has more than one count but fewer than ten. This chain joins TRBV11-2 and TRBJ2-4; no clear D. Germline CDR1 is SGHAT and CDR2 is FQNNGV. The CDR3 is 14 residues long. The germline V and J ends were trimmed by 5 bases and 8 bases, with 16 bases remaining between them. The CDR3 here is CASSADVLRYIQYF. Here the CDR3 DNA reads TGTGCCAGCAGCGCAGACGTGCTAAGATACATTCAGTACTTC.

Many counts were recorded for this clonotype. One junction end does not reproduce the germline sequence, and a read error may be involved. The chain couples TRBV6-1 to TRBJ1-5, with a tentative D call TRBD1 (6 bases). The CDR3 sequence is 15 residues long. From germline, CDR1 is MNHNS and CDR2 SASEGT. The chain's CDR3 is CATSPRGAGNQPQHF. The CDR3 nucleotides read TGTGCCACCAGTCCCCGGGGGGCTGGCAATCAGCCCCAGCATTTT.

The chain employs TRBV12-3 or TRBV12-4 and TRBJ2-1; tentative D call: TRBD2 (5 bases). There are 15 residues in the CDR3. V was shortened by 3 bases and J by 2 bases, with 11 bases between the two germline ends. In DNA, the CDR3 is TGTGCCAGCAGTTTGAGGGTGGGAACCTACAATGAGCAGTTCTTC. Translating it yields CASSLRVGTYNEQFF.

This clonotype was found a few times. V gene TRBV24-1 combines with J gene TRBJ2-7; no clear D gene. Deletions cut 6 bases from V and 3 bases from J, with 5 bases between. The length of the CDR3 is 11 residues. From germline, CDR1 is KGHDR and CDR2 SFDVKD. DNA for the CDR3: TGTGCCACCAGTCAGGACTACGAGCAGTACTTC. Translating gives CATSQDYEQYF.

This clonotype was counted at least ten times. The V gene is TRBV29-1, the J gene TRBJ1-1; TRBD1 is a possible D gene (6 bases). CDR1 and CDR2 (germline): SQVTM, ANQGSEA. The CDR3 totals 16 residues. V lost 4 bases to trimming and J lost 4 bases, with 22 bases between them. The CDR3 sequence is CSVVHGNKQGSTEAFF. CDR3 DNA sequence: TGCAGCGTTGTTCATGGGAATAAACAGGGCAGCACTGAAGCTTTCTTT.

The rearrangement joins TRBV12-3 or TRBV12-4 to TRBJ2-5, with 7 bases fitting TRBD1. The CDR3 is 17 amino acids. Trimming took 0 bases from V and 0 from J; bases not matched to a gene: 7. The CDR3 DNA reads as TGTGCCAGCAGTTTAGCCTGGGACAGACGGTACCAAGAGACCCAGTACTTC. This sequence encodes CASSLAWDRRYQETQYF.

The sample holds many counts of this clonotype. This chain uses TRBV30 with TRBJ2-5, with 11 bases lining up with TRBD1. CDR1 GTSNPN and CDR2 SVGIG come from the germline V gene (reference sequence). V gave up 8 bases and J gave up 3 bases; unmatched junction bases: 2. The length of the CDR3 is 12 residues. CDR3 DNA sequence: TGTGCCGGGGGACAGGGGGAAGAGACCCAGTACTTC. Its protein product is CAGGQGEETQYF.

The chain uses TRBV9 and TRBJ1-6; D possibly corresponds to TRBD1 (5 bases). CDR3 length equals 15 residues. V was clipped by 0 bases and J by 10 bases, with 14 bases between them. Looked up from germline, CDR1 is SGDLS and CDR2 is YYNGEE. The CDR3 coding sequence is TGTGCCAGCAGCGTAGGCCCAGGGCAGGGATCACCCCTCCACTTT. It is translated as CASSVGPGQGSPLHF. The full variable domain, completed using reference TRBV9 and TRBJ1-6, is DSGVTQTPKHLITATGQRVTLRCSPRSGDLSVYWYQQSLDQGLQFLIQYYNGEERAKGNILERFSAQQFPDLHSELNLSSLELGDSALYFCASSVGPGQGSPLHFGNGTRLTVT.

This clonotype appeared a few times. A read error may produce the germline difference seen at one junction end. The chain recombines TRBV7-7 with TRBJ2-7; tentatively, D is TRBD2 (6 bases). The CDR3 covers 14 residues. The germline gives CDR1 SSHAT, CDR2 FNYEAQ (reference sequence). This chain's CDR3 is CASSSGTEASPVYF. The CDR3 coding sequence is TGTGCTAGCAGCTCCGGGACTGAAGCGTCGCCGGTATACTTC. Full variable domain (missing parts from reference TRBV7-7 and TRBJ2-7): GAGVSQSPRYKVTKRGQDVTLRCDPISSHATLYWYQQALGQGPEFLTYFNYEAQPDKSGLPSDRFSAERPEGSISTLTIQRTEQRDSAMYRCASSSGTEASPVYFGPGTRLTVT.

The J gene is TRBJ2-3, the V gene TRBV20-1; D might be TRBD1 (5 bases). Germline CDR1 DFQATT, CDR2 SNEGSKA (reference sequence). V was trimmed by 3 bases and J by 3 bases, leaving 7 bases between them. The CDR3 runs to 12 residues. The CDR3: CSASPGTDTQYF. The CDR3, as DNA: TGCAGTGCTAGCCCAGGGACAGATACGCAGTATTTT.

The chain joins TRBV10-3 to TRBJ2-7, with 12 bases matching TRBD2. The V gene's germline CDR1 is ENHRY and CDR2 SYGVKD. The CDR3 contains 13 residues. With 8 bases clipped from V and 1 base from J, the junction kept 0 bases outside the gene matches. The DNA for the CDR3 is TGTGCCATCGGGACTAGCGGGTCCTACGAGCAGTACTTC. Translated: CAIGTSGSYEQYF.

This clonotype has a handful of counts. This chain links TRBV7-2 with TRBJ2-5; a possible D gene is TRBD2 (6 bases). The germline V and J ends were trimmed by 5 bases and 0 bases, with 10 bases remaining between them. CDR1 is SGHTA and CDR2 is FQGNSA in the germline V gene. The CDR3 runs 14 residues. The CDR3 loop reads CASSAGPHQETQYF. The CDR3 DNA reads TGTGCCAGCAGCGCGGGACCGCACCAAGAGACCCAGTACTTC.

This clonotype has a handful of counts. The rearrangement joins TRBV29-1 to TRBJ1-1, with D unclear. Germline-derived CDR1 and CDR2 are SQVTM and ANQGSEA. There are 14 residues in the CDR3. V was cut by 4 bases and J by 0 bases, with 12 bases left in between. The CDR3 is CSVGWARLNTEAFF. The CDR3 coding sequence is TGCAGCGTTGGTTGGGCCAGGTTGAACACTGAAGCTTTCTTT.

The sample holds a few counts of this clonotype. The chain links TRBV19 to TRBJ2-6; D is ambiguous. V dropped 0 bases and J dropped 1 base, with 4 bases sitting between them. The V gene's germline CDR1 is LNHDA and CDR2 SQIVND (reference sequence). The CDR3 has 15 amino acids. In nucleotides, the CDR3 is TGTGCCAGTAGTATAGAGGGATCTGGGGCCAACGTCCTGACTTTC. Amino acid sequence: CASSIEGSGANVLTF.

This clonotype was recorded a few times. The genes are TRBV5-1 and TRBJ2-3; 7 bases map to TRBD2. Per germline, CDR1 SGHRS and CDR2 YFSETQ. J gave up 1 base and V 3 bases, and 11 bases lay outside the gene matches. This CDR3 region has 17 residues. The CDR3 nucleotides read TGCGCCAGCAGCTCGCGATTGAGCCGGGGGGGCACAGATACGCAGTATTTT. This gives the protein CASSSRLSRGGTDTQYF.

This clonotype occurred a few times. The rearrangement links TRBV12-3 or TRBV12-4 to TRBJ2-5, with D uncertain. The CDR3 sequence is 15 residues long. The V end was cut by 6 bases, the J end by 4 bases, with 18 bases between. The CDR3 is CASSRGLQGIETQYF. CDR3 DNA: TGTGCCAGCAGCCGTGGGCTCCAAGGCATAGAGACCCAGTACTTC.

The CDR3 sequence: CATQWGGRRAYEQYF. In DNA, the CDR3 is TGTGCCACCCAGTGGGGGGGGAGAAGGGCCTACGAGCAGTACTTC. The chain carries TRBV10-3 and TRBJ2-7; 7 bases match TRBD2. Trimming removed 10 bases from V and 2 bases from J; junction bases left unmatched: 14. The CDR3 runs to 15 residues. Germline CDR1 reads ENHRY; CDR2 reads SYGVKD.